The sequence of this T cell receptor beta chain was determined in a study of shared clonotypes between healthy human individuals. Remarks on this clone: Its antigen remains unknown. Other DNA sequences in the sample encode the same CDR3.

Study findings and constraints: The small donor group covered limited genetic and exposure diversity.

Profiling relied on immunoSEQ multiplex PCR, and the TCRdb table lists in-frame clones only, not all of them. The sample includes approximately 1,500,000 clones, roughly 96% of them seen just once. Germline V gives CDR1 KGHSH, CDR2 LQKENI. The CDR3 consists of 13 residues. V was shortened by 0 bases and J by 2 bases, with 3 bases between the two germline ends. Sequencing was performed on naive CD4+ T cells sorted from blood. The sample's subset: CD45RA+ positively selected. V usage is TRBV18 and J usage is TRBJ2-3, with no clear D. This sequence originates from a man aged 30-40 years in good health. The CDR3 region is CASSPPSTDTQYF. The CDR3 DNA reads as TGTGCCAGCTCACCACCCTCCACAGATACGCAGTATTTT.